The sequence of this T cell receptor beta chain was determined in a study of Graves' ophthalmopathy and Graves' hyperthyroidism (dated by TCRdb to 2016 to 2019). For context, the study as a whole: Peripheral blood samples were taken at the time of initial diagnosis, before any treatment was given. The 80 to 100 discovery patients were randomly divided into training and test sets at a 7:3 ratio. To explore V-J signatures that distinguish ophthalmopathy from hyperthyroidism, a discovery set of about a hundred patients was enrolled, made up of 43 with ophthalmopathy and 57 with stable hyperthyroidism. In total, approximately 130 blood samples were TCR-sequenced: 43 ophthalmopathy, around 75 hyperthyroidism and some 17 hyperthyroidism-to-ophthalmopathy patients. Following sample collection, hyperthyroidism patients were given methimazole at a starting dose of 30 mg daily, and ophthalmopathy patients were given high-dose intravenous methylprednisolone. The study used TCR beta repertoire signatures to distinguish Graves' ophthalmopathy from Graves' hyperthyroidism and to predict progression to ophthalmopathy. An independent validation cohort comprised around 19 hyperthyroidism patients and 15 to 17 patients who later progressed from hyperthyroidism to ophthalmopathy. In about six hyperthyroidism patients, the T-cell repertoire of thyroid tissue was compared with the T-cell repertoire of blood.

TCR beta CDR3 regions were amplified from RNA transcripts for repertoire sequencing. A first-round RT-PCR used HTBI primers with the Qiagen OneStep RT-PCR kit, followed by a second-round multiplex PCR, size selection and purification. The libraries underwent paired-end sequencing with 100 bp reads on an Illumina HiSeq2000. Per the original workflow: Reads were processed with SOAPnuke, discarding reads with adapters, uncalled bases, mean Phred below 15, or no exact constant-primer or identifier match. COPE v1.2.5 was used to merge high-quality paired reads. Each unique nucleotide sequence was treated as a clonotype, and MiTCR v1.1 was used to align the clonotypes to the IMGT TRB V, D and J references. Analysis was restricted to V-J combinations with a frequency above 0.0001, which covered roughly 99% of repertoires. For each V-J combination, a TCR clonal expansion and chaos score was defined as F50 clonal expansion divided by the chaos observed in the TCRdist matrix. Welch's t-statistics and random forest were used to reduce the features to about a dozen V-J combinations, which were then used as input to a naive Bayes classifier. Thyroid-blood repertoire similarity was quantified with the Morisita-Horn index. TCRdb's own reprocessing of the public reads used fastp at Q25 and MiXCR and kept productive beta chains. Every entry covers one CDR3 protein and lists the most common genes and DNA from its rows. Here the V and J calls rest on TCRdb's processing, not on the authors' analysis. Across this sample there are 350,000 to 450,000 distinct CDR3 sequences, with approximately 20% seen only once. The ten largest clones represent approximately 1.4% of the sample.

As concerns this clonotype: The antigen it recognizes is unknown. No base quality information exists; no much larger clone differs at one position.

Via the germline V gene (reference sequence), CDR1 is GTSNPN and CDR2 SVGIG. The CDR3 measures 13 amino acids from cysteine to phenylalanine. The read is trimmed to its CDR3 DNA, 39 bases read in frame from base 1. V loses 0 bases of germline sequence and J loses 8 bases, and the interval between the two ends is 8 bases. Beyond this particular receptor, the publication reports: Ophthalmopathy was separated from stable hyperthyroidism by the 13-signature model with roughly 87% sensitivity and around 81% specificity in cross-validation and with 80%/75% in the test set. In validation, the model predicted ophthalmopathy progression with about 64% sensitivity and approximately 75% specificity; 12 predicted patients were CT-confirmed with GO in a median of around 6 months. Sample size was not statistically predetermined, and group allocation was not concealed from the investigators. Most expanded thyroid clonotypes with frequency above 0.001 were also detected in blood, suggesting blood repertoires may reflect the thyroid immune response.

Ophthalmopathy patients were characterized by moderately to severely active disease, a Clinical Activity Score of at least 3, a NOSPECS grade of at least 4, and a disease duration under 3 months. Patients were excluded if they had other autoimmune diseases, uncontrolled infections, pregnancy or lactation. Clinical symptoms, serum thyroxine, TRAb, thyroid ultrasound and orbital computed tomography formed the basis of the diagnosis. Using Ficoll-Paque density gradient centrifugation, PBMCs were isolated from 9.5 to 10 ml of fresh peripheral blood. Total RNA was extracted with Trizol reagent and quality-checked on an Agilent 2100 Bioanalyzer.

This chain is built from TRBV30 and TRBJ1-6; no D segment can be confidently identified. This TCR was sampled from a woman aged 18-29 years with Graves' ophthalmopathy. Donor details come from another sample of the same person, matched by shared clones. Specimen: peripheral blood. The CDR3: CAWSVWVHSPLHF. The nucleotide sequence is TGTGCCTGGAGTGTATGGGTCCATTCACCCCTCCACTTT.